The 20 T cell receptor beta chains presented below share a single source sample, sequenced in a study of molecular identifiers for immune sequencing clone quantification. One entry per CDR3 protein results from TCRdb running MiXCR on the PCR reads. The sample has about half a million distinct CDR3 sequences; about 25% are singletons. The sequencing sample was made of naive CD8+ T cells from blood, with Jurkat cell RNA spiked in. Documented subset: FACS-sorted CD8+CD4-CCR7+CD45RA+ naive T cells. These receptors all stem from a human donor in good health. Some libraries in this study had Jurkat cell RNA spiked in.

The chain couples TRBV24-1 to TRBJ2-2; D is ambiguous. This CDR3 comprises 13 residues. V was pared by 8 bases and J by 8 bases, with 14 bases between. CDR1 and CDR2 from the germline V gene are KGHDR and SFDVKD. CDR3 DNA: TGTGCCACCACTGACCGCAACGATGGGGAGCTGTTTTTT. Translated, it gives CATTDRNDGELFF.

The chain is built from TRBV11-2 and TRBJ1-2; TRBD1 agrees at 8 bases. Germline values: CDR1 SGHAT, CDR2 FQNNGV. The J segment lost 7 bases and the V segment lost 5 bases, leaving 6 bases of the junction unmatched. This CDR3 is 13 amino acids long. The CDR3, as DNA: TGTGCCAGCAGCGTTATGACAGGGGCTGGCTACACCTTC. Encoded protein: CASSVMTGAGYTF.

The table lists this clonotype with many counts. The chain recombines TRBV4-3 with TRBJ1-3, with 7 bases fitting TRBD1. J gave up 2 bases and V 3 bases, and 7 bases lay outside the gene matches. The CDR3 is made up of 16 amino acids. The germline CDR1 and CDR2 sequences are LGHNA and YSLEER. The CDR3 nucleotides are TGCGCCAGCAGCCAGGGGGACAGTACGGCTGGAAACACCATATATTTT. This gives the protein CASSQGDSTAGNTIYF.

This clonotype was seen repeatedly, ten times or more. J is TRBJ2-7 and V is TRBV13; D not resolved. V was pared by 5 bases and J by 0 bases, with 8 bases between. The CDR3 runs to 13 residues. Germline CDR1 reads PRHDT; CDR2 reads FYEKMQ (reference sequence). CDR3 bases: TGTGCCAGCAGCCTGCCCAACTCCTACGAGCAGTACTTC. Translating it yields CASSLPNSYEQYF.

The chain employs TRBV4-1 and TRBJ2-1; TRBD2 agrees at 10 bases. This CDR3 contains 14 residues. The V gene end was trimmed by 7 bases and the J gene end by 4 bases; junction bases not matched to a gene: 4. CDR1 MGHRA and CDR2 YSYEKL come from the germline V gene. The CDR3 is CASMRTSGYNEQFF. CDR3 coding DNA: TGCGCCAGCATGCGGACTAGCGGATACAATGAGCAGTTCTTC.

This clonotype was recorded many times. The CDR3 reads CASSQAGTKYSNTEAFF. The DNA of the CDR3 is TGTGCCAGCAGCCAAGCGGGGACGAAGTACTCGAACACTGAAGCTTTCTTT. This chain links TRBV14 with TRBJ1-1; D perhaps matches TRBD1 (5 bases). The CDR3 length is 17 residues. Germline V gene sequence: CDR1 SGHDN, CDR2 FVKESK. V lost 1 base, J lost 1 base, and 16 bases lay in between. Variable domain in full (rest from reference TRBV14 and TRBJ1-1): EAGVTQFPSHSVIEKGQTVTLRCDPISGHDNLYWYRRVMGKEIKFLLHFVKESKQDESGMPNNRFLAERTGGTYSTLKVQPAELEDSGVYFCASSQAGTKYSNTEAFFGQGTRLTVV.

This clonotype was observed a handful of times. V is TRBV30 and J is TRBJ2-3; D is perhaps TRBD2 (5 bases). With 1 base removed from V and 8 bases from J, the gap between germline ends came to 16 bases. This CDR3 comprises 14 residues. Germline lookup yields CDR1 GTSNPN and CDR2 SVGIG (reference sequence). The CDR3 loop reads CAWSDSAEIVTQYF. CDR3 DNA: TGTGCCTGGAGTGACTCAGCGGAAATAGTTACGCAGTATTTT.

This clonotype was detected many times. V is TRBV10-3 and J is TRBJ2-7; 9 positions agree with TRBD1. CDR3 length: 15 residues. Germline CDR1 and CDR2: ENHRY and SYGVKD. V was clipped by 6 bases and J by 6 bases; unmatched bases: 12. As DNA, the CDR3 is TGTGCCATCAGAGCCGGGACAGGGTACCCTCCCGAGCAGTACTTC. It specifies CAIRAGTGYPPEQYF.

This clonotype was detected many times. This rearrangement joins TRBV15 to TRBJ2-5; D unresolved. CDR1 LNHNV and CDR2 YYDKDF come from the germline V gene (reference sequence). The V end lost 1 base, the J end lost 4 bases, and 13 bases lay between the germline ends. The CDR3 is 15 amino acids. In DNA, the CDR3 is TGTGCCACCAGCAGAGTTCCCGTGGTTGGAGAGACCCAGTACTTC. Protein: CATSRVPVVGETQYF. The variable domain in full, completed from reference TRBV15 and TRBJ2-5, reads DAMVIQNPRYQVTQFGKPVTLSCSQTLNHNVMYWYQQKSSQAPKLLFHYYDKDFNNEADTPDNFQSRRPNTSFCFLDIRSPGLGDTAMYLCATSRVPVVGETQYFGPGTRLLVL.

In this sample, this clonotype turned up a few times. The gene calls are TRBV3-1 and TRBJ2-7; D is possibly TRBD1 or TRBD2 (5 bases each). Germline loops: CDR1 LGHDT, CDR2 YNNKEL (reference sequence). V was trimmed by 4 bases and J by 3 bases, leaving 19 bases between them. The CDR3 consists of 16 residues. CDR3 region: CASSPGTYHNFYEQYF. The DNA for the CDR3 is TGTGCCAGCAGCCCCGGGACCTACCACAATTTCTACGAGCAGTACTTC.

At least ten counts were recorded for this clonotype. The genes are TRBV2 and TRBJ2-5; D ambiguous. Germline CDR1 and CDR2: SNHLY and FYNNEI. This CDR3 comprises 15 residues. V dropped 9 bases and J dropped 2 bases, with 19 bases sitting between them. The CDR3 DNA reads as TGTGCCAGGCATACCGAAGAGATACATCAAGAGACCCAGTACTTC. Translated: CARHTEEIHQETQYF.

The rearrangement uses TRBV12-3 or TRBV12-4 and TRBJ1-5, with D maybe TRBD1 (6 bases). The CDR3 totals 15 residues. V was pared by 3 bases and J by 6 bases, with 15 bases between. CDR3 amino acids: CASSLLGGGTQPQHF. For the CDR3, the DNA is TGTGCCAGCAGTTTGTTAGGAGGGGGAACTCAGCCCCAGCATTTT.

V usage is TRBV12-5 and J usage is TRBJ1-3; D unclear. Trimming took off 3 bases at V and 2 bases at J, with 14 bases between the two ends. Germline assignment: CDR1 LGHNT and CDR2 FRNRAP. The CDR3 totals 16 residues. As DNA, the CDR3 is TGTGCTAGTGGTTTCCACCCCGACCAAGCTGGAAACACCATATATTTT. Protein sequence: CASGFHPDQAGNTIYF.

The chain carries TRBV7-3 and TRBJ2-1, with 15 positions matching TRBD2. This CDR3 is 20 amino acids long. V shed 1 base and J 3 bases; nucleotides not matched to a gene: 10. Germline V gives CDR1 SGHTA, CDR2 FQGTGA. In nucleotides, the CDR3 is TGTGCCAGCAGCTTAAGAGGAGGACTAGCGGGAGGGCCGTTCTACAATGAGCAGTTCTTC. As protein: CASSLRGGLAGGPFYNEQFF.

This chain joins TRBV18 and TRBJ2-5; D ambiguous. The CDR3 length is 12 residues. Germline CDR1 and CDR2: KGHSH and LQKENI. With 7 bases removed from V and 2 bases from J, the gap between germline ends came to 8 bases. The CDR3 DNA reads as TGTGCCAGCTTAGGACCGCAAGAGACCCAGTACTTC. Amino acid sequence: CASLGPQETQYF.

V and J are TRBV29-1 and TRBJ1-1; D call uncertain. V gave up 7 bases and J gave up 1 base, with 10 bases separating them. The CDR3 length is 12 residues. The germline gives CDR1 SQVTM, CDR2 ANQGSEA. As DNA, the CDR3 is TGCAGCGCCAGACACACGAACACTGAAGCTTTCTTT. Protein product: CSARHTNTEAFF.

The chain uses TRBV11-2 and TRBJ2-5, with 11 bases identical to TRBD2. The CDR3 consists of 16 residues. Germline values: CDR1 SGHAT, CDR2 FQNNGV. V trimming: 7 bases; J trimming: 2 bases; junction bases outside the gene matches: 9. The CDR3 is CASTKTSGNLQETQYF. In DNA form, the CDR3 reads TGTGCCAGCACCAAGACTAGCGGGAACCTTCAAGAGACCCAGTACTTC.

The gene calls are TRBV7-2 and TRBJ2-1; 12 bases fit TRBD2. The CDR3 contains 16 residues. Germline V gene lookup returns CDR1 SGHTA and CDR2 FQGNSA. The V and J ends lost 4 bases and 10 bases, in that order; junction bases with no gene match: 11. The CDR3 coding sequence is TGTGCCAGCAGCTCGACTAGCGGGGGATCAAGTTTGGAGCAGTTCTTC. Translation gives CASSSTSGGSSLEQFF.

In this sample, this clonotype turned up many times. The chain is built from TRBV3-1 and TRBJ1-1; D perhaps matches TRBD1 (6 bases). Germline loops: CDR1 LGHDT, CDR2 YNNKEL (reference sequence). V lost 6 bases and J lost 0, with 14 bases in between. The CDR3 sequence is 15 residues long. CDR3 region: CASSTIQGLNTEAFF. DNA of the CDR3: TGTGCCAGCAGTACGATACAGGGTTTGAACACTGAAGCTTTCTTT.

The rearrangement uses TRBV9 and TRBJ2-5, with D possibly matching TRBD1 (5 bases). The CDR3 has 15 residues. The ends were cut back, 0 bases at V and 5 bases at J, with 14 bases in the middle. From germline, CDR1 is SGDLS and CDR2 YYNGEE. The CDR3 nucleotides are TGTGCCAGCAGCGTAGATCCAGGGAACTTGGAGACCCAGTACTTC. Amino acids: CASSVDPGNLETQYF.